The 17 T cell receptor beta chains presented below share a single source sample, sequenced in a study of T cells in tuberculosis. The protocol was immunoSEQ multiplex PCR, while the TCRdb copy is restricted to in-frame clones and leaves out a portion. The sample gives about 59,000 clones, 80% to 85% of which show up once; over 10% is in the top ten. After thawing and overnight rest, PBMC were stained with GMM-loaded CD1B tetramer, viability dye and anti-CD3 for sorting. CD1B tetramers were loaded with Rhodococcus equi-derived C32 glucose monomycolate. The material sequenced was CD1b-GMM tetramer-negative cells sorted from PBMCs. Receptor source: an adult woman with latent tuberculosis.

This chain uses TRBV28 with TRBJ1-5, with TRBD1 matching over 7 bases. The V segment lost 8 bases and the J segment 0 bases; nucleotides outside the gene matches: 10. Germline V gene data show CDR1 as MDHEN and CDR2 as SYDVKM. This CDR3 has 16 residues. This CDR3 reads CASLQGGGLSNQPQHF. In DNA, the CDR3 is TGTGCCAGCCTCCAGGGGGGCGGCCTTAGCAATCAGCCCCAGCATTTT.

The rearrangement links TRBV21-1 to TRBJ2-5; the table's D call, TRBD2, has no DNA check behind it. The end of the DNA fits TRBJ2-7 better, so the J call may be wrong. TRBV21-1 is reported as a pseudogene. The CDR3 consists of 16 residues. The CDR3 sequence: CASSPGLAGRSYEQYF. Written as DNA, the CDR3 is TGTGCCAGCAGCCCAGGACTAGCGGGACGCTCCTACGAGCAGTACTTC.

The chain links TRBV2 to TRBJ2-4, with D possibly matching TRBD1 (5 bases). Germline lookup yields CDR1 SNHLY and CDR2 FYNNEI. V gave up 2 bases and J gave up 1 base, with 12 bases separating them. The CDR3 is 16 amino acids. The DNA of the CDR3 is TGTGCCAGCAGTGAATTGGCAGGGTGGGCCAAAAACATTCAGTACTTC. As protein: CASSELAGWAKNIQYF.

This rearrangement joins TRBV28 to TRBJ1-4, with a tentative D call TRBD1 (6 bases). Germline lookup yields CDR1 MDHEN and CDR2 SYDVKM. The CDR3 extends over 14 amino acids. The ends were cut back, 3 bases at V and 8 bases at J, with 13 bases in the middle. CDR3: CASSLYREREKLFF. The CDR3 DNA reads TGTGCCAGCAGTTTGTACAGGGAGAGGGAAAAACTGTTTTTT.

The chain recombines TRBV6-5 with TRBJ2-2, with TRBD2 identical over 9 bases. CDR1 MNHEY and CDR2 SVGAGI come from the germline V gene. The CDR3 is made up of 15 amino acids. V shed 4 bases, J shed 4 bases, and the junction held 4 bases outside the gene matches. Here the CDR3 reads CASSLAGVSTGELFF. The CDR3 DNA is TGTGCCAGCAGTTTAGCGGGAGTAAGCACCGGGGAGCTGTTTTTT.

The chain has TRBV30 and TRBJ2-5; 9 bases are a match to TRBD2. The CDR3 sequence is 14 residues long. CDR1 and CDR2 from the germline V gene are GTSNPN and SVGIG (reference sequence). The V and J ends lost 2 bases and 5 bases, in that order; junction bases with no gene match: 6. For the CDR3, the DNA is TGTGCCTGGAGTCCCAGTAGCGGGGGTGAGACCCAGTACTTC. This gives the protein CAWSPSSGGETQYF. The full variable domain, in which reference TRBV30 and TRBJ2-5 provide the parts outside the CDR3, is SQTIHQWPATLVQPVGSPLSLECTVEGTSNPNLYWYRQAAGRGLQLLFYSVGIGQISSEVPQNLSASRPQDRQFILSSKKLLLSDSGFYLCAWSPSSGGETQYFGPGTRLLVL.

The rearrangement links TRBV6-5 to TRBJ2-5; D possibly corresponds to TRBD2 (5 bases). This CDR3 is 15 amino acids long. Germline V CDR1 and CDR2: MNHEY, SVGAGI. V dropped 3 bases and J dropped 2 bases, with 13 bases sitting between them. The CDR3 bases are TGTGCCAGCAGTTATGGCGGGTTGGGGCAAGAGACCCAGTACTTC. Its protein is CASSYGGLGQETQYF.

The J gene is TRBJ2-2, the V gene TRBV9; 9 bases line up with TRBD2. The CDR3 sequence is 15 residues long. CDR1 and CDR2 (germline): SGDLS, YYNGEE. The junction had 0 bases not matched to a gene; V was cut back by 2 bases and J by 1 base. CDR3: CASSVTSGNTGELFF. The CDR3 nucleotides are TGTGCCAGCAGCGTGACTAGCGGGAACACCGGGGAGCTGTTTTTT. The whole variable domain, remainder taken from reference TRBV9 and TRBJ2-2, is DSGVTQTPKHLITATGQRVTLRCSPRSGDLSVYWYQQSLDQGLQFLIQYYNGEERAKGNILERFSAQQFPDLHSELNLSSLELGDSALYFCASSVTSGNTGELFFGEGSRLTVL.

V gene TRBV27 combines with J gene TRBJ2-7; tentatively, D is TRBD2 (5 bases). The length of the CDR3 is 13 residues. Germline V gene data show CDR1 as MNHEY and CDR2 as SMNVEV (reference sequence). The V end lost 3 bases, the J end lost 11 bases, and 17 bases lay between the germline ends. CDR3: CASSFSPAVREYF. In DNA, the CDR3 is TGTGCCAGCAGTTTCTCGCCGGCCGTGCGGGAGTACTTC.

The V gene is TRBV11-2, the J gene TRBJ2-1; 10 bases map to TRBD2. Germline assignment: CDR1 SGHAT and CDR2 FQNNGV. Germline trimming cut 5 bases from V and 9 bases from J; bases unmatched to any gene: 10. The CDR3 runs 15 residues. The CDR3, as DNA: TGTGCCAGCAGCGCAGGGGCTAGCGGGAGCGGTGAGCAGTTCTTC. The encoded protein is CASSAGASGSGEQFF.

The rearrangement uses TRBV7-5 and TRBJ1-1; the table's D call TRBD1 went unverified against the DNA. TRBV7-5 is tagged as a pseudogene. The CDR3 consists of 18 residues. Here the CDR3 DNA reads TGTGTCAGAAGCATAGGTTCCTCAGTAGGACAGATAAACACTGAAGCTTTCTTT. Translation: CVRSIGSSVGQINTEAFF.

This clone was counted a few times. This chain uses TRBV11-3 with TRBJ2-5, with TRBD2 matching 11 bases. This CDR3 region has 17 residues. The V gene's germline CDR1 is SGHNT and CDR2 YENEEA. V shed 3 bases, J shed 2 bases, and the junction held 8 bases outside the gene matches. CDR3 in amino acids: CASSFAGTSGQQETQYF. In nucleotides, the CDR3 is TGTGCCAGCAGCTTCGCTGGGACTAGCGGTCAACAAGAGACCCAGTACTTC.

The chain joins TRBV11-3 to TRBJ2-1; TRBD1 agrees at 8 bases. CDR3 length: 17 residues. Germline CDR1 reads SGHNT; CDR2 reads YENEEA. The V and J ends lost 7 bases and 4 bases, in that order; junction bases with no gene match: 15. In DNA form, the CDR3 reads TGTGCCAGCACCCCTAAAGGGGGCCAGGGGGCATACAATGAGCAGTTCTTC. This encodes CASTPKGGQGAYNEQFF. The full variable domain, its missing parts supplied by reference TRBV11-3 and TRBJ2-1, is EAGVVQSPRYKIIEKKQPVAFWCNPISGHNTLYWYLQNLGQGPELLIRYENEEAVDDSQLPKDRFSAERLKGVDSTLKIQPAELGDSAVYLCASTPKGGQGAYNEQFFGPGTRLTVL.

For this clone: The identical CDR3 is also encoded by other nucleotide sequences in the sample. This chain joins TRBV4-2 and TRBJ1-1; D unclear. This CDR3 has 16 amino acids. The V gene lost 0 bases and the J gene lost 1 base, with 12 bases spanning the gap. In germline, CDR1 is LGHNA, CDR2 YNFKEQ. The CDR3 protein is CASSQEGPGKNTEAFF. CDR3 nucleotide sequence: TGTGCCAGCAGCCAAGAAGGACCGGGGAAGAACACTGAAGCTTTCTTT.

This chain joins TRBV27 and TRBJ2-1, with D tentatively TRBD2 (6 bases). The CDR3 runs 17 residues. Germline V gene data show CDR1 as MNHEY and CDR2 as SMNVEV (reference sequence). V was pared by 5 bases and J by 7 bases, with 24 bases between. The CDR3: CASSPLGVRGARNEQFF. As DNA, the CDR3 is TGTGCCAGCAGTCCGCTGGGGGTGCGGGGTGCCAGAAATGAGCAGTTCTTC.

CDR3 loop: CATSRDSTAGGNQPQHF. The CDR3 nucleotides read TGTGCCACCAGCAGAGATTCGACAGCGGGCGGTAATCAGCCCCAGCATTTT. The chain has TRBV15 and TRBJ1-5; tentatively, D is TRBD1 (5 bases). The CDR3 length is 17 residues. CDR1 is LNHNV and CDR2 is YYDKDF in the germline V gene (reference sequence). The V end lost 0 bases, the J end lost 4 bases, and 16 bases lay between the germline ends.

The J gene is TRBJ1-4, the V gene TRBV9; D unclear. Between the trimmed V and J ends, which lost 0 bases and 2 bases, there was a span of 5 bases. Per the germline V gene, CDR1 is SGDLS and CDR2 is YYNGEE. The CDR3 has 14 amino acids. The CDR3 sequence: CASSVGETNEKLFF. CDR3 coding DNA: TGTGCCAGCAGCGTAGGAGAGACTAATGAAAAACTGTTTTTT.